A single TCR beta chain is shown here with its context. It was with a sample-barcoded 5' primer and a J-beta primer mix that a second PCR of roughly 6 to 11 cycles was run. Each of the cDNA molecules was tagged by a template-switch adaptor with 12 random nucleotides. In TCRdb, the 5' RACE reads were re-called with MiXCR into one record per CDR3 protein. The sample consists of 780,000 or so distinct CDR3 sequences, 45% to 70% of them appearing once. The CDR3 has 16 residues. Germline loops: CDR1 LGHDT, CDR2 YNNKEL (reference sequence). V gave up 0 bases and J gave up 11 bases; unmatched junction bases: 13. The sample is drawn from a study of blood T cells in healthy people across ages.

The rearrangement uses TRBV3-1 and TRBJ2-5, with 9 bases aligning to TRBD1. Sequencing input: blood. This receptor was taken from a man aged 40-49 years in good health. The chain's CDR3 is CASSQDPGQGPQGQYF. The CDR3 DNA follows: TGTGCCAGCAGCCAAGACCCGGGACAGGGTCCTCAGGGGCAGTACTTC.